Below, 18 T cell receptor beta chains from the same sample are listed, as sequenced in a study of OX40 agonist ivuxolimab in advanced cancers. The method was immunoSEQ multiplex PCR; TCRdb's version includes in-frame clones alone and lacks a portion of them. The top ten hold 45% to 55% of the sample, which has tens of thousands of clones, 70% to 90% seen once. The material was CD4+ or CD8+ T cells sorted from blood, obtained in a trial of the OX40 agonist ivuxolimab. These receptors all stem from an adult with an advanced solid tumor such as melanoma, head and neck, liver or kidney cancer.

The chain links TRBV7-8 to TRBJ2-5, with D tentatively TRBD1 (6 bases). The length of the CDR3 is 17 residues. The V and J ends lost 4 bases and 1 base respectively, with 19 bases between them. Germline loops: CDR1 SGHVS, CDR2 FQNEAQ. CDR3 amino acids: CASSSPVDRDIQETQYF. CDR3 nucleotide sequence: TGTGCCAGCAGCTCGCCCGTAGATAGGGACATCCAAGAGACCCAGTACTTC.

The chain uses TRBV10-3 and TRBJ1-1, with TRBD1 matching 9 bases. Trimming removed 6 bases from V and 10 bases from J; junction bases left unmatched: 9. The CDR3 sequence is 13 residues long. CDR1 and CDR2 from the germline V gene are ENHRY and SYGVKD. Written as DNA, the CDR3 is TGTGCCATCAGACCGGGACAGGGTCTTGGAGCTTTCTTT. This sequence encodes CAIRPGQGLGAFF.

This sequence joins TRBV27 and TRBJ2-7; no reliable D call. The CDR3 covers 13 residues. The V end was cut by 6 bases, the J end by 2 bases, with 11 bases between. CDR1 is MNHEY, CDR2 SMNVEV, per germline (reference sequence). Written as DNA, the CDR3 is TGTGCCAGCAGCCCGGACGTCACCTACGAGCAGTACTTC. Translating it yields CASSPDVTYEQYF.

The CDR3 DNA is TGTGCCAGCAGTATGGGGTTTAAAGCACCGGCCGAGCAGTACTTC. Translating gives CASSMGFKAPAEQYF. J is TRBJ2-7 and V is TRBV6-1; D is ambiguous. The CDR3 runs 15 residues. CDR1 is MNHNS, CDR2 SASEGT, per germline. Trimming cost V 5 bases and J 6 bases, with 20 bases left between them.

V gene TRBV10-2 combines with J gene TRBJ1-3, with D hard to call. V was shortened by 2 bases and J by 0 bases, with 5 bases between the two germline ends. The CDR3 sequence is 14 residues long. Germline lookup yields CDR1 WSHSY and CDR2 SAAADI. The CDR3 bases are TGCGCCAGCAGTGAGGACTACTCTGGAAACACCATATATTTT. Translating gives CASSEDYSGNTIYF.

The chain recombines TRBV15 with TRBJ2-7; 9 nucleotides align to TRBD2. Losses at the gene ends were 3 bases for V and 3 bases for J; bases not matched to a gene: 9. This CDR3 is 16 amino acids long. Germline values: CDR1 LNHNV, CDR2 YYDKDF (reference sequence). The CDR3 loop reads CATSSGRGGVGYEQYF. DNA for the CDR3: TGTGCCACCAGCAGTGGGCGGGGGGGGGTCGGCTACGAGCAGTACTTC. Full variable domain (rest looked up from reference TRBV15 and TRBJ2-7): DAMVIQNPRYQVTQFGKPVTLSCSQTLNHNVMYWYQQKSSQAPKLLFHYYDKDFNNEADTPDNFQSRRPNTSFCFLDIRSPGLGDTAMYLCATSSGRGGVGYEQYFGPGTRLTVT.

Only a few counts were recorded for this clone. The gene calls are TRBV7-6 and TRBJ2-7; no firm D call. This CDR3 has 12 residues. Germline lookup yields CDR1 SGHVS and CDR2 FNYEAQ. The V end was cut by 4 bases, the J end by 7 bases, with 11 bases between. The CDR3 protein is CASSSSAGEQYF. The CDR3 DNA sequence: TGTGCCAGCAGCTCGTCCGCCGGGGAGCAGTACTTC.

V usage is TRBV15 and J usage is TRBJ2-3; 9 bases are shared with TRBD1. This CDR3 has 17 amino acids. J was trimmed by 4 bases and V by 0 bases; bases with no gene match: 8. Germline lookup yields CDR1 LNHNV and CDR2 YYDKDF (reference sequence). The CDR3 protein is CATSRDLQGAFADTQYF. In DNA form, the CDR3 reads TGTGCCACCAGCAGAGATTTACAGGGGGCATTCGCAGATACGCAGTATTTT.

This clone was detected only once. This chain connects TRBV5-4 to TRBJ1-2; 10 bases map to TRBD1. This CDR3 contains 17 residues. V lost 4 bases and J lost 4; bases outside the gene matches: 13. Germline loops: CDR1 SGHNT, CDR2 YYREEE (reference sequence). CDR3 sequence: CASSMDPGTGALYGYTF. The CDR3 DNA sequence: TGTGCCAGCAGCATGGATCCCGGGACAGGGGCCCTCTATGGCTACACCTTC.

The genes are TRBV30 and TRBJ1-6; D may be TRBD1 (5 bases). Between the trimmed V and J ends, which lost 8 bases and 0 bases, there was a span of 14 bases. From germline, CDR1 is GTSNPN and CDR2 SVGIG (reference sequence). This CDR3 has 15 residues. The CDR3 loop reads CAAPKQGSYNSPLHF. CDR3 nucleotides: TGTGCCGCTCCAAAGCAGGGCTCCTATAATTCACCCCTCCACTTT. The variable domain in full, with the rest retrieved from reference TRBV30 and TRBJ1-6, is SQTIHQWPATLVQPVGSPLSLECTVEGTSNPNLYWYRQAAGRGLQLLFYSVGIGQISSEVPQNLSASRPQDRQFILSSKKLLLSDSGFYLCAAPKQGSYNSPLHFGNGTRLTVT.

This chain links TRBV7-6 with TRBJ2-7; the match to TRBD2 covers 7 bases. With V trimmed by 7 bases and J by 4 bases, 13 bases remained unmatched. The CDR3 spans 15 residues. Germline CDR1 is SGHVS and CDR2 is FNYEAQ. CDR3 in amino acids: CASKASGGSLYEQYF. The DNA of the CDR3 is TGTGCCAGCAAAGCTTCGGGCGGGAGTTTGTACGAGCAGTACTTC.

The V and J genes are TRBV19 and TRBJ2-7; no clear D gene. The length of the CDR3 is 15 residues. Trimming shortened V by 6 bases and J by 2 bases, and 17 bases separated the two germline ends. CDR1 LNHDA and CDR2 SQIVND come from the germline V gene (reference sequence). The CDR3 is CASRYASDGPYEQYF. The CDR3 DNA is TGTGCCAGTAGGTATGCCTCTGACGGGCCCTACGAGCAGTACTTC. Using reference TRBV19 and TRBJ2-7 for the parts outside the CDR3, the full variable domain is DGGITQSPKYLFRKEGQNVTLSCEQNLNHDAMYWYRQDPGQGLRLIYYSQIVNDFQKGDIAEGYSVSREKKESFPLTVTSAQKNPTAFYLCASRYASDGPYEQYFGPGTRLTVT.

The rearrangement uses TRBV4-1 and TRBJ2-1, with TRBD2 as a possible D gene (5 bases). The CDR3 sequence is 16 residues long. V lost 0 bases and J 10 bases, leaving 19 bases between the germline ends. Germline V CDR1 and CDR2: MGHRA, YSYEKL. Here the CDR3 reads CASSQDMASLWLEQFF. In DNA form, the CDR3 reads TGCGCCAGCAGCCAAGATATGGCTAGCCTCTGGTTGGAGCAGTTCTTC.

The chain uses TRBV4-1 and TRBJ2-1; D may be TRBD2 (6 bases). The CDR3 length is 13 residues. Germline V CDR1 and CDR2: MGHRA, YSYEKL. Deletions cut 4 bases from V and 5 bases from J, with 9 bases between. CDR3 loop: CASSLGGDNEQFF. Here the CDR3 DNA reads TGCGCCAGCAGCCTGGGGGGAGACAATGAGCAGTTCTTC.

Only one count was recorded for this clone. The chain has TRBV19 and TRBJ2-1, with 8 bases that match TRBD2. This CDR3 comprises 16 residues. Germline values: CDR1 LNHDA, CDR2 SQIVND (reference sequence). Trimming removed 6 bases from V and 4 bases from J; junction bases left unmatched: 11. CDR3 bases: TGTGCCAGTAGCGCACTAGCGGACCACAAATACAATGAGCAGTTCTTC. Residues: CASSALADHKYNEQFF.

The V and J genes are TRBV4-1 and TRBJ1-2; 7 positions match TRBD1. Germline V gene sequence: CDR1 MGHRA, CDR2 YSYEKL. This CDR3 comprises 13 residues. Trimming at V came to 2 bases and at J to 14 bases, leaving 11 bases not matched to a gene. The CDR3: CASSQFLDRDPTF. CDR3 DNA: TGCGCCAGCAGCCAATTTCTCGACAGGGACCCAACCTTC.

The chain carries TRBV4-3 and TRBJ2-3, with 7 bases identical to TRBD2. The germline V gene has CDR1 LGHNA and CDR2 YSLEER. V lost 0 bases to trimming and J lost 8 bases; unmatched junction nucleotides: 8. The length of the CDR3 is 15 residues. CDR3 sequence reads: CASSQERAGFSTQYF. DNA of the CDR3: TGCGCCAGCAGCCAAGAGCGAGCGGGGTTTAGTACGCAGTATTTT.

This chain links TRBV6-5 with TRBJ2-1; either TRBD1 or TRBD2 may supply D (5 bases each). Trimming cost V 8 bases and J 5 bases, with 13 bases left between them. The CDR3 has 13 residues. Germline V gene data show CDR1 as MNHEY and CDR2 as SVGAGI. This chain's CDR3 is CASGQGVNNEQFF. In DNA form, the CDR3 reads TGTGCCAGCGGTCAGGGAGTAAACAATGAGCAGTTCTTC.